This TCR beta chain derives from a study of T cell changes during pregnancy in multiple sclerosis. The CDR3 is 13 residues long. CDR1 is ENHRY and CDR2 is SYGVKD in the germline V gene. The ends lost 6 bases at V and 6 bases at J; junction bases unmatched: 8. Using immunoSEQ multiplex PCR, the repertoire was profiled, and TCRdb retains in-frame clones only, with some absent. The sample shows tens of thousands of clones, under 95% of them seen only once. The receptor was derived from a female donor with multiple sclerosis, enrolled in a pregnancy study. The rearrangement links TRBV10-3 to TRBJ2-7, with 7 bases lining up with TRBD1. The sample consisted of CD4+ T cells from peripheral blood mononuclear cells, taken in the second trimester of pregnancy. CDR3 loop: CAISPGQLVEQYF. In DNA form, the CDR3 reads TGTGCCATCAGCCCGGGACAGCTGGTCGAGCAGTACTTC.